This T cell receptor beta chain is drawn from a study of blood T cell repertoires in COVID-19. Study-level information: Sources were T cells, B-cell-depleted T cells, or PBMCs; the material itself was cDNA or gDNA.

Profiling relied on immunoSEQ multiplex PCR, and the TCRdb table lists in-frame clones only, not all of them. The sample carries tens of thousands of clones, about four fifths recorded once. Trimming left V 4 bases short and J 12 bases short, with 19 bases between. CDR3 length: 14 amino acids. Germline values: CDR1 LGHDT, CDR2 YNNKEL (reference sequence). Sequencing was carried out using peripheral blood. This clonotype originated in a human donor in a cohort sampled during active COVID-19. The chain carries TRBV3-1 (or the pseudogene TRBV3-2) and TRBJ2-1; tentatively, D is TRBD1 (5 bases). CDR3 bases: TGTGCCAGCAGCCGAAAATCCTATTGGGGCCCGCAGTTCTTC. Amino acid sequence: CASSRKSYWGPQFF.